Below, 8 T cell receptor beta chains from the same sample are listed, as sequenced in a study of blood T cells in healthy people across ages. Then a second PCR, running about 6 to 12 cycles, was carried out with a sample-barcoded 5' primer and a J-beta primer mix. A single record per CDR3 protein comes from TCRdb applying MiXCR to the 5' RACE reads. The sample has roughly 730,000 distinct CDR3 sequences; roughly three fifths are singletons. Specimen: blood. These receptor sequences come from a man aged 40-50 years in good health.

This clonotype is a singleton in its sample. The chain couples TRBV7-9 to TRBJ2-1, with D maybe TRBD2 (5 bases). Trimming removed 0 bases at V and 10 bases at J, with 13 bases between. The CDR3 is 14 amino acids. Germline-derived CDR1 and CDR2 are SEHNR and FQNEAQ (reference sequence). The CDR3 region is CASSLAVRGDEQFF. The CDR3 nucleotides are TGTGCCAGCAGCTTAGCTGTACGGGGTGACGAGCAGTTCTTC.

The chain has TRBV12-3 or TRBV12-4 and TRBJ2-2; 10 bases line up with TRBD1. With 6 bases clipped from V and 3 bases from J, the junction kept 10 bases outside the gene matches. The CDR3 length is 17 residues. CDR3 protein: CASRNRDRGRDTGELFF. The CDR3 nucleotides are TGTGCCAGCAGAAACCGGGACAGGGGCCGCGACACCGGGGAGCTGTTTTTT.

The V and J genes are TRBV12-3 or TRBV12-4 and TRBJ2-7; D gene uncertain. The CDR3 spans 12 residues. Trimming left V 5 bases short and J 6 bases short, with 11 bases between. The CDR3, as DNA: TGTGCCAGCAGTCGCTTTACGGTCGAGCAGTACTTC. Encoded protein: CASSRFTVEQYF.

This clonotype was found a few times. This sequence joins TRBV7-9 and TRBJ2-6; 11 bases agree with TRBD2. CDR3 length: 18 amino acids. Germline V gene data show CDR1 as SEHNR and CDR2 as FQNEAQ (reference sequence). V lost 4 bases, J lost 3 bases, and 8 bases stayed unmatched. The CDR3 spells CASSSLTSGIGGANVLTF. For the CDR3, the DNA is TGTGCCAGCAGCTCCCTGACTAGCGGGATAGGTGGGGCCAACGTCCTGACTTTC. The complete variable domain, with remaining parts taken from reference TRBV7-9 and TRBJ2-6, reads DTGVSQNPRHKITKRGQNVTFRCDPISEHNRLYWYRQTLGQGPEFLTYFQNEAQLEKSRLLSDRFSAERPKGSFSTLEIQRTEQGDSAMYLCASSSLTSGIGGANVLTFGAGSRLTVL.

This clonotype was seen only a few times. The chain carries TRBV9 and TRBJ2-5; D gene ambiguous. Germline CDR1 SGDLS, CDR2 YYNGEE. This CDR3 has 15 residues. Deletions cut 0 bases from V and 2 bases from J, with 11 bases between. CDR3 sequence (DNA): TGTGCCAGCAGCGTAGCTCCGAGCCTACAAGAGACCCAGTACTTC. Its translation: CASSVAPSLQETQYF.

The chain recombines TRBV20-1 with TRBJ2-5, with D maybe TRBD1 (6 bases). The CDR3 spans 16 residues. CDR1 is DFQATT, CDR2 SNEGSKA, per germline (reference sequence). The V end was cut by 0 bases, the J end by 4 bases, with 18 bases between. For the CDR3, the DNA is TGCAGTGCTAGAGATCGAAAGGGGGAAAGGGTAGAGACCCAGTACTTC. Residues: CSARDRKGERVETQYF.

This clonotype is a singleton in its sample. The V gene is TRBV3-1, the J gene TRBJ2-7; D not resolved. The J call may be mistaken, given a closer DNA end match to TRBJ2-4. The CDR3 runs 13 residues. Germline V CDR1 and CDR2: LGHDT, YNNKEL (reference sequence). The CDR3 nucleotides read TGTGCCAGCAGCCCTTCGATGGAAAACATTCAGTACTTC. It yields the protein CASSPSMENIQYF.

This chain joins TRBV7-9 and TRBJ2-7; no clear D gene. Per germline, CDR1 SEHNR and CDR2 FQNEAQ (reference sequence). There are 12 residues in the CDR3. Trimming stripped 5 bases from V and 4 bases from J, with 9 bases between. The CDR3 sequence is CASSPPQYEQYF. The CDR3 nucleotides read TGTGCCAGCAGCCCCCCCCAGTACGAGCAGTACTTC. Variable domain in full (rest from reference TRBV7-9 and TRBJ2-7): DTGVSQNPRHKITKRGQNVTFRCDPISEHNRLYWYRQTLGQGPEFLTYFQNEAQLEKSRLLSDRFSAERPKGSFSTLEIQRTEQGDSAMYLCASSPPQYEQYFGPGTRLTVT.